Shown below are 2 T cell receptor beta chains from a single sample sequenced in a study of T-cell reconstitution after alpha-beta-depleted transplantation in children. Unique molecular identifiers were built into the TCRbeta library. TCRdb independently ran MiXCR on the PCR reads; one entry per CDR3 protein. The table records roughly 300,000 distinct CDR3 sequences, 10% of them present only once. The sample was PBMCs from the stem cell graft donor, taken from the stem cell graft. These receptors all stem from a human donor who donated a stem cell graft to a child with acute lymphoblastic leukemia.

The V and J genes are TRBV29-1 and TRBJ2-1; TRBD2 aligns across 9 bases. CDR1 is SQVTM, CDR2 ANQGSEA, per germline. The CDR3 has 13 amino acids. CDR3 in amino acids: CSSRAGGNDEQFF. The CDR3 nucleotides are TGCAGTTCTAGGGCGGGAGGGAACGATGAGCAGTTCTTC.

The chain is built from TRBV11-1 and TRBJ1-5; 9 nucleotides match TRBD1. The CDR3 has 21 amino acids. V lost 4 bases, J lost 0 bases, and 19 bases stayed unmatched. Germline V lookup: CDR1 SGHAT, CDR2 FQDESV (reference sequence). CDR3 DNA: TGTGCCAGCAGCTCAAACCACCGGGACAGGGAGGCCCCCCTTAGCAATCAGCCCCAGCATTTT. Translation: CASSSNHRDREAPLSNQPQHF. The entire variable domain, with the rest obtained from reference TRBV11-1 and TRBJ1-5, is as follows: EAEVAQSPRYKITEKSQAVAFWCDPISGHATLYWYRQILGQGPELLVQFQDESVVDDSQLPKDRFSAERLKGVDSTLKIQPAELGDSAMYLCASSSNHRDREAPLSNQPQHFGDGTRLSIL.